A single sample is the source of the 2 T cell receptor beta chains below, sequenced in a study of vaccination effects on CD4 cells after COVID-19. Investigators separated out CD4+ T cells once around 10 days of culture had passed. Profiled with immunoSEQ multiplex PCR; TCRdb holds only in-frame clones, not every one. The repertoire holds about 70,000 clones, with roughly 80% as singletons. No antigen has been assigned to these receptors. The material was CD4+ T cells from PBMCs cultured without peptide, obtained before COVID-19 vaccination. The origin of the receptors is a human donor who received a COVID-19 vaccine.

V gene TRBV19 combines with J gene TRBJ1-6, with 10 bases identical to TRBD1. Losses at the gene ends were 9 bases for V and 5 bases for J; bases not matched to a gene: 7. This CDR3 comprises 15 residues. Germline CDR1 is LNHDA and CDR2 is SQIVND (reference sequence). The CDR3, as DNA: TGTGCCAGCACCCGGGACAGGGGCAATAATTCACCCCTCCACTTT. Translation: CASTRDRGNNSPLHF.

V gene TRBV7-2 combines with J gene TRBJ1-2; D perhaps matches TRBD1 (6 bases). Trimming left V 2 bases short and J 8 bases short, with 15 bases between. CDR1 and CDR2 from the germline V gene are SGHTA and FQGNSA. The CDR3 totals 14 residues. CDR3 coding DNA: TGTGCCAGCAGCTTAAATGCAGGGGCGGACGGCTACACCTTC. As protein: CASSLNAGADGYTF.